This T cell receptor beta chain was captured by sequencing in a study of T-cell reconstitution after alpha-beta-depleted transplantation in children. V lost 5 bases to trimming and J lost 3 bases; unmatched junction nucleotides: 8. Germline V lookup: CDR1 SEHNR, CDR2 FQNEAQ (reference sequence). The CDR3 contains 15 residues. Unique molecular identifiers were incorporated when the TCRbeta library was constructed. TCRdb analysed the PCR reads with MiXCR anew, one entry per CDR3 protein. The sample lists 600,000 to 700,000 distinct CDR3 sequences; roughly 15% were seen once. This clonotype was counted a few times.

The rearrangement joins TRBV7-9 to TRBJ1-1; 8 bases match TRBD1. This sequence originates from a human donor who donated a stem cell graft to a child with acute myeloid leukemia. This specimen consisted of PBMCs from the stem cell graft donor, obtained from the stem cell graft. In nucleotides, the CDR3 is TGTGCCAGCAGCCTAAGACAGGGGTTGGACACTGAAGCTTTCTTT. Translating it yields CASSLRQGLDTEAFF.